Here is one T cell receptor beta chain with its context. The record originates from a study of blood T cell repertoires in COVID-19. Sequencing used immunoSEQ multiplex PCR; TCRdb keeps in-frame clones, though not all of them. The sample records about 160,000 clones, 60% to 85% being singletons. The TCR originated in a man aged 55 to 70 with acute or convalescent COVID-19. Sequencing was carried out using peripheral blood.

Here the CDR3 reads CASSQLDIGEQFF. CDR3 nucleotides: TGCGCCAGCAGCCAATTAGACATCGGTGAGCAGTTCTTC. The rearrangement uses TRBV4-3 and TRBJ2-1, with D unresolved. V was shortened by 2 bases and J by 9 bases, with 11 bases between the two germline ends. The CDR3 loop spans 13 amino acids. Germline V gene sequence: CDR1 LGHNA, CDR2 YSLEER.